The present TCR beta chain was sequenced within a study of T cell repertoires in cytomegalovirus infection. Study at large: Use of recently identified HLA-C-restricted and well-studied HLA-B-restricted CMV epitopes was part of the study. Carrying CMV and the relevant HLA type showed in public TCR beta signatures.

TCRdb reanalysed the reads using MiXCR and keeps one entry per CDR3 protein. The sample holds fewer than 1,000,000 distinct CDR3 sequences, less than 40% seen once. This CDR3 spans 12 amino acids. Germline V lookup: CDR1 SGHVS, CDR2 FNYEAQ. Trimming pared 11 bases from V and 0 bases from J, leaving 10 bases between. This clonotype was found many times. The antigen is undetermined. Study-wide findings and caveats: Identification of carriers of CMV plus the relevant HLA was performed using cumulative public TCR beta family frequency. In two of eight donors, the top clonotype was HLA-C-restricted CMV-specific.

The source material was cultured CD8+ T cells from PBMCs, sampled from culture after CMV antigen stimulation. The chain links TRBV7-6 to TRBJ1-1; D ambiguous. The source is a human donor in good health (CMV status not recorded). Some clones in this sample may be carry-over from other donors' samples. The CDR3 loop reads CAEGLVNTEAFF. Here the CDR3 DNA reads TGTGCCGAAGGCCTGGTGAACACTGAAGCTTTCTTT.